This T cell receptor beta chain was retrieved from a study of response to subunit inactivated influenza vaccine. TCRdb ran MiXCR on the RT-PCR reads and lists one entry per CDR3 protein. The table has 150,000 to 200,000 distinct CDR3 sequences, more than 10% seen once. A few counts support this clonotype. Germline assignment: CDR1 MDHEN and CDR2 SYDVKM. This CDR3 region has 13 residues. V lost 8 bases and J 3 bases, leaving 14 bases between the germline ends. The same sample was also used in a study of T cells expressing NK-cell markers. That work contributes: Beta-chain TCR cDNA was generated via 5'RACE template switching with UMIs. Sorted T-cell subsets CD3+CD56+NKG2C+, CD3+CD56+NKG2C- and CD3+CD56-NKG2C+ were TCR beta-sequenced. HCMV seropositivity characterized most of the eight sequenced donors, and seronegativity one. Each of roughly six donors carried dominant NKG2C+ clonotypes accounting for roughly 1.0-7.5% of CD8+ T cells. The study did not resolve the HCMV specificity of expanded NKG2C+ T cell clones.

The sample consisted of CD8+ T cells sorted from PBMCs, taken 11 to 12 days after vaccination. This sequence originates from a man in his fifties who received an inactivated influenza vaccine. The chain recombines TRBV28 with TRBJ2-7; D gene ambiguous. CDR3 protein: CASLTRLSYEQYF. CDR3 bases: TGTGCCAGCCTGACGCGGCTTAGCTACGAGCAGTACTTC.